This T cell receptor (beta chain) appears in the sequencing data of a study of blood T cells in healthy people across ages. Across the whole study: For every two T cells, template switching captured about one barcoded beta molecule. Study-wide points: Estimated diversity across one million T cells was deemed an underestimate.

The CDR3 extends over 13 amino acids. CDR1 is MNHNS and CDR2 is SASEGT in the germline V gene. The V end lost 1 base, the J end lost 5 bases, and 6 bases lay between the germline ends. This clonotype was counted many times. The antigen is not known. A second PCR, run for about 7 to 11 cycles, used a sample-barcoded 5' primer plus a J-beta primer mix. TCRdb re-called the 5' RACE reads through MiXCR, storing one row per CDR3 protein. The sample holds about 1.5 million distinct CDR3 sequences; 40% to 45% are singletons and the top ten take approximately 4%. The chain combines TRBV6-1 with TRBJ2-1; no reliable D call. The sequenced sample was blood. The origin of this receptor is a woman between 18 and 30 years old in good health. The CDR3 is CASSEENHNEQFF. CDR3 DNA: TGTGCCAGCAGTGAAGAAAACCACAATGAGCAGTTCTTC.